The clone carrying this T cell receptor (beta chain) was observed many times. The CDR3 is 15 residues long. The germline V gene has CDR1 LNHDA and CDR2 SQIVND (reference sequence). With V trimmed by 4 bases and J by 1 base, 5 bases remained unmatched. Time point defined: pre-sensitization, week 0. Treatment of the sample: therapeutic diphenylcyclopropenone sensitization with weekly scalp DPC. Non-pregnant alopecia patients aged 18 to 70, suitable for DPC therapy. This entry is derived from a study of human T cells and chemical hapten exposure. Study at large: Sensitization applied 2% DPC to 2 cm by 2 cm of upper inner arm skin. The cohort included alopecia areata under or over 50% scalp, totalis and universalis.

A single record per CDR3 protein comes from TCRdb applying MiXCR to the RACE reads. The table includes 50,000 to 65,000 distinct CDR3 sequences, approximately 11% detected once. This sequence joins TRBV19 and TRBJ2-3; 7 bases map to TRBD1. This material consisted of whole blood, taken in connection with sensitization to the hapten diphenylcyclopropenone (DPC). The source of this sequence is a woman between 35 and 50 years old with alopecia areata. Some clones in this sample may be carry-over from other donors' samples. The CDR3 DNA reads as TGTGCCAGTAGTAAAACAGGGGCTGGCACAGATACGCAGTATTTT. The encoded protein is CASSKTGAGTDTQYF. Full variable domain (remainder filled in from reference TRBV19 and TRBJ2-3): DGGITQSPKYLFRKEGQNVTLSCEQNLNHDAMYWYRQDPGQGLRLIYYSQIVNDFQKGDIAEGYSVSREKKESFPLTVTSAQKNPTAFYLCASSKTGAGTDTQYFGPGTRLTVL.